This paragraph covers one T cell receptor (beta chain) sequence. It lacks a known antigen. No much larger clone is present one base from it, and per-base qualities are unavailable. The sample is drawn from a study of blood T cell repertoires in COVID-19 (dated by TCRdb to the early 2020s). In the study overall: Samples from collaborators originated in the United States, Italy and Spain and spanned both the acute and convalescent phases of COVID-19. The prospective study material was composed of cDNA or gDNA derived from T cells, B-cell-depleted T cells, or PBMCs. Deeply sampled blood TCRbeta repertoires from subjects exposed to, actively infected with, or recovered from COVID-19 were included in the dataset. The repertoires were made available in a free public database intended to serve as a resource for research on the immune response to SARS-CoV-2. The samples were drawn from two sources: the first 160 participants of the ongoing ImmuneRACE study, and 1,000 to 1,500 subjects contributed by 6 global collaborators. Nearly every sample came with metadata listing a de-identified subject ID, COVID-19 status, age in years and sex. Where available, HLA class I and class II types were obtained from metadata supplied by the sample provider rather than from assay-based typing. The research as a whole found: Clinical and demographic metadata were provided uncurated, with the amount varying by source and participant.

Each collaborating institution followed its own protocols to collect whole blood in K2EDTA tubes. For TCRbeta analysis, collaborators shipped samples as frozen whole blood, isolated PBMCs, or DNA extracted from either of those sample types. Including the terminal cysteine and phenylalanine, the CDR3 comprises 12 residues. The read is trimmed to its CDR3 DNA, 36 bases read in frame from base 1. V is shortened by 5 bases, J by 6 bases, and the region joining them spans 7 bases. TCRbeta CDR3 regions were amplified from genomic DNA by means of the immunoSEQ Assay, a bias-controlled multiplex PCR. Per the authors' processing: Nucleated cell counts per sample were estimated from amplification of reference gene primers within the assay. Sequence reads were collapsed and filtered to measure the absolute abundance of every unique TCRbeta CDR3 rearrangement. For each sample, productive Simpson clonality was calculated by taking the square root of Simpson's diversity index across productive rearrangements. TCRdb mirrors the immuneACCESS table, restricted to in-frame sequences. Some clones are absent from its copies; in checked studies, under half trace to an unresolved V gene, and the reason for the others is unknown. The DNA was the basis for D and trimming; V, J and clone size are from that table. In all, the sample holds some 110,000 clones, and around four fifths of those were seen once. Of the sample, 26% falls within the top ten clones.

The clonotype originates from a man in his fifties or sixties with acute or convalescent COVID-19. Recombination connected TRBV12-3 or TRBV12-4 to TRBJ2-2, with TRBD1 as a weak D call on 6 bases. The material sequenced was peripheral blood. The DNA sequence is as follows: TGTGCCAGCAGTCACAGGGCCGGGGAGCTGTTTTTT. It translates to CASSHRAGELFF.